The 14 T cell receptor beta chains below all came from one sample that was sequenced in a study of a mutant IDH1 vaccine in newly diagnosed glioma. Time point meaning: baseline, week 1 (first vaccination visit). As for treatment: pre-vaccination baseline after standard-of-care therapy. Measured with immunoSEQ multiplex PCR; TCRdb has only the in-frame clones, and not every one. This table has about 36,000 clones, around 78% appearing once. Sequenced material: PBMCs, taken from a glioma patient treated with radiotherapy, temozolomide or both. The receptors here all came from a man between 35 and 55 years old with glioma. Some clones in this sample may be carry-over from other donors' samples.

J is TRBJ1-2 and V is TRBV10-3; no reliable D call. Germline loops: CDR1 ENHRY, CDR2 SYGVKD. V was shortened by 7 bases and J by 0 bases, with 15 bases between the two germline ends. The CDR3 totals 15 residues. The CDR3 nucleotides read TGTGCCATCACCGGACTCAAGGGAGCTAACTATGGCTACACCTTC. This encodes CAITGLKGANYGYTF.

This clone showed up just a few times. This chain connects TRBV6-5 to TRBJ1-2; D is undetermined. This CDR3 spans 15 amino acids. The germline gives CDR1 MNHEY, CDR2 SVGAGI. Trimming stripped 3 bases from V and 2 bases from J, with 13 bases between. Written as DNA, the CDR3 is TGTGCCAGCAGTTATCGAGGCGGACTAAACTATGGCTACACCTTC. Translated, it gives CASSYRGGLNYGYTF.

The chain combines TRBV5-6 with TRBJ2-1; D is perhaps TRBD1 or TRBD2 (5 bases each). Germline lookup yields CDR1 SGHDT and CDR2 YYEEEE. CDR3 length: 14 residues. With 6 bases removed from V and 10 bases from J, the gap between germline ends came to 20 bases. For the CDR3, the DNA is TGTGCCAGCACCGGGGTTGACGGGTGGGGGGAGCAGTTCTTC. It encodes CASTGVDGWGEQFF.

The V call is TRBV6-5, the J call TRBJ1-1; tentative D call: TRBD1 (6 bases). Trimming cost V 0 bases and J 5 bases, with 16 bases left between them. The CDR3 has 16 residues. CDR1 is MNHEY, CDR2 SVGAGI, per germline. CDR3 sequence: CASSYSGGGLSTEAFF. Written as DNA, the CDR3 is TGTGCCAGCAGTTACTCAGGAGGGGGGCTAAGTACTGAAGCTTTCTTT.

This clone has only one observation. The rearrangement uses TRBV30 and TRBJ1-6, with D hard to call. The CDR3 is 17 amino acids. Germline V lookup: CDR1 GTSNPN, CDR2 SVGIG (reference sequence). V was shortened by 0 bases and J by 8 bases, with 20 bases between the two germline ends. CDR3 coding DNA: TGTGCCTGGAGTGTTCCTCCACTCTATATACCCTATTCACCCCTCCACTTT. Its translation: CAWSVPPLYIPYSPLHF.

The V gene is TRBV30, the J gene TRBJ1-1, with D possibly matching TRBD1 (5 bases). From germline, CDR1 is GTSNPN and CDR2 SVGIG (reference sequence). Trimming took off 0 bases at V and 2 bases at J, with 7 bases between the two ends. The CDR3 covers 13 residues. The chain's CDR3 is CAWSVRGNTEAFF. CDR3 nucleotide sequence: TGTGCCTGGAGTGTAAGGGGCAACACTGAAGCTTTCTTT.

The chain carries TRBV19 and TRBJ1-1; D is ambiguous. V was clipped by 0 bases and J by 4 bases, with 12 bases between them. The V gene's germline CDR1 is LNHDA and CDR2 SQIVND (reference sequence). CDR3 length: 15 amino acids. The CDR3 loop reads CASSIETVWGTEAFF. The CDR3 DNA follows: TGTGCCAGTAGTATAGAAACGGTATGGGGCACTGAAGCTTTCTTT. The variable domain in full, completed from reference TRBV19 and TRBJ1-1, reads DGGITQSPKYLFRKEGQNVTLSCEQNLNHDAMYWYRQDPGQGLRLIYYSQIVNDFQKGDIAEGYSVSREKKESFPLTVTSAQKNPTAFYLCASSIETVWGTEAFFGQGTRLTVV.

This clone was seen a few times. V and J are TRBV7-3 and TRBJ1-1; D call uncertain. Germline V gives CDR1 SGHTA, CDR2 FQGTGA. With 1 base removed from V and 7 bases from J, the gap between germline ends came to 13 bases. This CDR3 is built from 14 residues. The CDR3 here is CASSLNWGLSEAFF. The CDR3, as DNA: TGTGCCAGCAGCTTAAACTGGGGTCTCAGTGAAGCTTTCTTT.

The sample holds a few counts of this clone. This chain uses TRBV4-2 with TRBJ1-1; 7 positions agree with TRBD1. V dropped 1 base and J dropped 12; count of bases not matched to a gene: 8. This CDR3 region has 13 residues. Per the germline V gene, CDR1 is LGHNA and CDR2 is YNFKEQ. The CDR3 region has the DNA TGTGCCAGCAGCCAAGGGTATCAGGGGGGAACTTTCTTT. The encoded protein is CASSQGYQGGTFF.

The chain carries TRBV7-9 and TRBJ1-2, with 9 bases fitting TRBD1. Germline assignment: CDR1 SEHNR and CDR2 FQNEAQ (reference sequence). The CDR3 has 13 amino acids. V dropped 6 bases and J dropped 6; count of bases not matched to a gene: 5. This chain's CDR3 is CASRLGQGNGYTF. CDR3 sequence (DNA): TGTGCCAGCAGACTAGGACAGGGGAATGGCTACACCTTC.

V and J are TRBV18 and TRBJ2-6; no clear D. This CDR3 is 16 amino acids long. V lost 3 bases, J lost 0 bases, and 9 bases lay in between. CDR1 is KGHSH, CDR2 LQKENI, per germline. The CDR3 region is CASSPHQVSGANVLTF. As DNA, the CDR3 is TGTGCCAGCTCACCTCACCAAGTCTCTGGGGCCAACGTCCTGACTTTC.

This clone was seen only a few times. The chain is built from TRBV7-2 and TRBJ1-2; D is perhaps TRBD1 (5 bases). Germline values: CDR1 SGHTA, CDR2 FQGNSA. V was trimmed by 1 base and J by 4 bases, leaving 7 bases between them. This CDR3 is built from 13 residues. The CDR3 DNA follows: TGTGCCAGCAGCTTAGGAGGGACCTATGGCTACACCTTC. Translating it yields CASSLGGTYGYTF.

The chain joins TRBV30 to TRBJ1-5; D not certain. The V gene's germline CDR1 is GTSNPN and CDR2 SVGIG (reference sequence). The CDR3 runs to 13 residues. V was shortened by 4 bases and J by 1 base, with 8 bases between the two germline ends. CDR3 sequence: CAWNRASNQPQHF. Here the CDR3 DNA reads TGTGCCTGGAACCGGGCCAGCAATCAGCCCCAGCATTTT.

DNA for the CDR3: TGTGCCAGCAGTGCCAACTCAGGGGTGGGGGAAAAACTGTTTTTT. Amino acids: CASSANSGVGEKLFF. The chain employs TRBV28 and TRBJ1-4; the D gene is possibly TRBD1 (6 bases). The CDR3 runs to 15 residues. The germline gives CDR1 MDHEN, CDR2 SYDVKM. V lost 5 bases and J lost 8, with 18 bases in between.